The 13 T cell receptor beta chains reported below all come from one sample, sequenced in a study of human T cells and chemical hapten exposure. Time point specified: patch test 3, about 24 weeks after DPC sensitization. Treatment denoted: therapeutic diphenylcyclopropenone sensitization with weekly scalp DPC. TCRdb passed the RACE reads through MiXCR, listing each CDR3 protein once. Of about 160,000 distinct CDR3 sequences listed, about 27% are singletons. Here the sequenced sample was whole blood, taken in connection with sensitization to the hapten diphenylcyclopropenone (DPC). The receptor source for this set is a woman aged 18-29 years with alopecia areata. Some clones in this sample may be carry-over from other donors' samples.

This clonotype was observed a handful of times. This sequence joins TRBV5-1 and TRBJ1-1, with D possibly matching TRBD1 (5 bases). V was clipped by 0 bases and J by 6 bases, with 9 bases between them. Looked up from germline, CDR1 is SGHRS and CDR2 is YFSETQ. This CDR3 is built from 13 residues. CDR3: CASSLAGAPEAFF. The CDR3 bases are TGCGCCAGCAGCTTGGCCGGGGCCCCTGAAGCTTTCTTT.

In its sample, this clonotype was seen many times. The chain joins TRBV5-1 to TRBJ2-7; D gene ambiguous. There are 15 residues in the CDR3. Germline V gene data show CDR1 as SGHRS and CDR2 as YFSETQ. V was trimmed by 4 bases and J by 2 bases, leaving 16 bases between them. In nucleotides, the CDR3 is TGCGCCAGCAGCGGATTAATGGACCGACCCTACGAGCAGTACTTC. It yields the protein CASSGLMDRPYEQYF. Based on the CDR3 plus reference TRBV5-1 and TRBJ2-7, the full variable domain is KAGVTQTPRYLIKTRGQQVTLSCSPISGHRSVSWYQQTPGQGLQFLFEYFSETQRNKGNFPGRFSGRQFSNSRSEMNVSTLELGDSALYLCASSGLMDRPYEQYFGPGTRLTVT.

This clonotype was seen more than once but under ten times. V is TRBV9 and J is TRBJ2-3; perhaps TRBD2 as D (7 bases). V was trimmed by 0 bases and J by 6 bases, leaving 20 bases between them. Germline V gene sequence: CDR1 SGDLS, CDR2 YYNGEE. The CDR3 contains 17 residues. The chain's CDR3 is CASSVEARGGGRDTQYF. Here the CDR3 DNA reads TGTGCCAGCAGCGTAGAAGCGCGGGGCGGGGGCCGGGATACGCAGTATTTT.

This rearrangement joins TRBV7-2 to TRBJ2-3; D not certain. CDR1 is SGHTA and CDR2 is FQGNSA in the germline V gene. V was shortened by 1 base and J by 3 bases, with 11 bases between the two germline ends. This CDR3 spans 15 amino acids. The CDR3 spells CASSLGYHQTDTQYF. CDR3 nucleotides: TGTGCCAGCAGCTTAGGCTATCATCAGACAGATACGCAGTATTTT.

J is TRBJ1-2 and V is TRBV7-2, with D possibly TRBD1 on 5 matching bases. Germline CDR1 reads SGHTA; CDR2 reads FQGNSA. Deletions cut 2 bases from V and 4 bases from J, with 17 bases between. The CDR3 loop spans 16 amino acids. CDR3 residues: CASSLTRGTGPYGYTF. CDR3 nucleotides: TGTGCCAGCAGCTTAACGCGGGGAACAGGCCCCTATGGCTACACCTTC.

In its sample, this clonotype was seen a few times. The J gene is TRBJ2-3, the V gene TRBV29-1; D is ambiguous. Germline-derived CDR1 and CDR2 are SQVTM and ANQGSEA. CDR3 length: 15 amino acids. Between the trimmed V and J ends, which lost 4 bases and 3 bases, there was a span of 17 bases. CDR3 nucleotide sequence: TGCAGCGTTGTAAGGCCGCTCTCCTGGACAGATACGCAGTATTTT. This encodes CSVVRPLSWTDTQYF.

J is TRBJ1-6 and V is TRBV7-2; 7 positions agree with TRBD1. Germline lookup yields CDR1 SGHTA and CDR2 FQGNSA. Unmatched junction bases numbered 5, after V lost 1 base and J lost 8 bases. The CDR3 consists of 15 residues. The CDR3 nucleotides are TGTGCCAGCAGCTTAGTTGGCAGGGGGGATTCACCCCTCCACTTT. This encodes CASSLVGRGDSPLHF.

This clonotype is a singleton in its sample. V gene TRBV7-9 combines with J gene TRBJ2-7, with D uncertain. This CDR3 contains 13 residues. The V gene's germline CDR1 is SEHNR and CDR2 FQNEAQ (reference sequence). V lost 7 bases, J lost 0 bases, and 10 bases lay in between. The CDR3 protein is CASTRPSSYEQYF. CDR3 bases: TGTGCCAGCACCCGACCCAGCTCCTACGAGCAGTACTTC.

In its sample, this clonotype was seen a few times. V usage is TRBV29-1 and J usage is TRBJ2-4; TRBD2 agrees at 16 bases. The CDR3 length is 15 residues. The V segment lost 3 bases and the J segment 5 bases; nucleotides outside the gene matches: 1. Germline V CDR1 and CDR2: SQVTM, ANQGSEA. The CDR3: CSVEGTSGRENIQYF. CDR3 nucleotide sequence: TGCAGCGTTGAGGGGACTAGCGGGAGGGAAAACATTCAGTACTTC.

This clonotype was seen more than once but under ten times. The rearrangement joins TRBV6-6 to TRBJ2-7; the D gene is possibly TRBD1 (6 bases). Germline assignment: CDR1 MNHNY and CDR2 SVGAGI (reference sequence). V lost 4 bases to trimming and J lost 1 base, with 8 bases between them. The CDR3 has 13 residues. The DNA for the CDR3 is TGTGCCAGCAGTTCCGGACAGTCCTACGAGCAGTACTTC. The encoded protein is CASSSGQSYEQYF.

This clonotype was picked up one time. This chain connects TRBV6-5 to TRBJ2-5; D possibly corresponds to TRBD1 (5 bases). This CDR3 is built from 11 residues. V lost 6 bases, J lost 14 bases, and 16 bases lay in between. Germline V CDR1 and CDR2: MNHEY, SVGAGI. CDR3: CASSSRQGSYF. In DNA form, the CDR3 reads TGTGCCAGCAGCTCCCGGCAGGGCAGTTACTTC.

This sequence joins TRBV7-2 and TRBJ2-2; D remains unclear. Germline values: CDR1 SGHTA, CDR2 FQGNSA. The CDR3 covers 14 residues. The V gene lost 6 bases and the J gene lost 4 bases, with 12 bases spanning the gap. This chain's CDR3 is CASSLILSTGELFF. The CDR3 bases are TGTGCCAGCAGTTTAATCCTATCCACCGGGGAGCTGTTTTTT.

The chain employs TRBV6-5 and TRBJ2-3; 9 bases map to TRBD2. Germline CDR1 reads MNHEY; CDR2 reads SVGAGI. J was trimmed by 7 bases and V by 6 bases; bases with no gene match: 11. This CDR3 region has 15 residues. CDR3 sequence: CASSSPGTSFNTQYF. In DNA form, the CDR3 reads TGTGCCAGCAGCTCTCCCGGGACTAGCTTCAATACGCAGTATTTT.